These 9 T cell receptor beta chains share one sample of origin, sequenced in a study of blood T cell repertoires in COVID-19. Using immunoSEQ multiplex PCR, the repertoire was profiled, and TCRdb retains in-frame clones only, with some absent. The sample consists of tens of thousands of clones, roughly 91% of them appearing once. Sequenced material: peripheral blood. The receptors originated from a man between 65 and 85 years old with active or convalescent COVID-19.

The sample holds a few counts of this clone. The gene calls are TRBV16 and TRBJ2-5; 11 nucleotides align to TRBD2. The CDR3 is 16 residues long. Germline lookup yields CDR1 KGHSY and CDR2 FQNENV. Trimming took 5 bases from V and 1 from J; bases not matched to a gene: 6. The CDR3 DNA reads TGTGCCAGCAGCAACCGACTAGCGGGACTCCAAGAGACCCAGTACTTC. It is translated as CASSNRLAGLQETQYF.

The V gene is TRBV18, the J gene TRBJ1-3; perhaps TRBD1 as D (6 bases). Germline V gene sequence: CDR1 KGHSH, CDR2 LQKENI. CDR3 size: 16 residues. Trimming stripped 2 bases from V and 2 bases from J, with 13 bases between. CDR3 nucleotide sequence: TGTGCCAGCTCACCAACAGGGTCTGGGCCTGGAAACACCATATATTTT. It is translated as CASSPTGSGPGNTIYF. The complete variable domain, with remaining parts taken from reference TRBV18 and TRBJ1-3, reads NAGVMQNPRHLVRRRGQEARLRCSPMKGHSHVYWYRQLPEEGLKFMVYLQKENIIDESGMPKERFSAEFPKEGPSILRIQQVVRGDSAAYFCASSPTGSGPGNTIYFGEGSWLTVV.

The genes are TRBV7-9 and TRBJ2-7, with D maybe TRBD1 (6 bases). The CDR3 spans 17 residues. The V end was cut by 2 bases, the J end by 3 bases, with 20 bases between. The germline gives CDR1 SEHNR, CDR2 FQNEAQ (reference sequence). The CDR3 coding sequence is TGTGCCAGCAGCTTATTAGGGAGAGGACAGACCGACTACGAGCAGTACTTC. Translated, it gives CASSLLGRGQTDYEQYF.

The chain carries TRBV29-1 and TRBJ2-1; 7 bases fit TRBD2. The CDR3 totals 13 residues. Germline trimming cut 5 bases from V and 7 bases from J; bases unmatched to any gene: 8. CDR1 and CDR2 from the germline V gene are SQVTM and ANQGSEA. Written as DNA, the CDR3 is TGCAGCGTTACCGGGACTACTGGAAATGAGCAGTTCTTC. Protein product: CSVTGTTGNEQFF.

The chain joins TRBV6-1 to TRBJ1-1; the D is unclear. Trimming left V 3 bases short and J 0 bases short, with 5 bases between. The CDR3 runs 13 residues. Per germline, CDR1 MNHNS and CDR2 SASEGT. The CDR3 DNA is TGTGCCAGCAGTGACGGTCTGAACACTGAAGCTTTCTTT. Residues: CASSDGLNTEAFF.

The chain links TRBV6-2 or TRBV6-3 to TRBJ2-2, with TRBD2 matching 7 bases. This CDR3 comprises 15 residues. The V segment lost 6 bases and the J segment 4 bases; nucleotides outside the gene matches: 8. Germline loops: CDR1 MNHEY, CDR2 SVGEGT. The CDR3 DNA follows: TGTGCCAGCAGCTCCCTGACTAGCCTCACCGGGGAGCTGTTTTTT. Translation gives CASSSLTSLTGELFF.

J is TRBJ1-5 and V is TRBV18; no clear D gene. Trimming took 3 bases from V and 0 from J, leaving 3 bases between them. Germline loops: CDR1 KGHSH, CDR2 LQKENI. This CDR3 spans 13 amino acids. DNA of the CDR3: TGTGCCAGCTCACCTCATAGCAATCAGCCCCAGCATTTT. Its protein is CASSPHSNQPQHF.

This clone was observed a handful of times. The rearrangement joins TRBV4-1 to TRBJ1-1, with a tentative D call TRBD1 (6 bases). V was clipped by 3 bases and J by 3 bases, with 11 bases between them. The CDR3 sequence is 14 residues long. Germline values: CDR1 MGHRA, CDR2 YSYEKL. The CDR3: CASSQGARYTEAFF. The CDR3 region has the DNA TGCGCCAGCAGCCAGGGGGCGAGGTACACTGAAGCTTTCTTT.

V usage is TRBV6-5 and J usage is TRBJ2-1, with 7 bases aligning to TRBD2. Germline V gene lookup returns CDR1 MNHEY and CDR2 SVGAGI. The V and J ends lost 4 bases and 4 bases, in that order; junction bases with no gene match: 10. This CDR3 has 16 residues. The CDR3 region has the DNA TGTGCCAGCAGTTCCCGTGGGGTAGCGGGTTACAATGAGCAGTTCTTC. Protein sequence: CASSSRGVAGYNEQFF.